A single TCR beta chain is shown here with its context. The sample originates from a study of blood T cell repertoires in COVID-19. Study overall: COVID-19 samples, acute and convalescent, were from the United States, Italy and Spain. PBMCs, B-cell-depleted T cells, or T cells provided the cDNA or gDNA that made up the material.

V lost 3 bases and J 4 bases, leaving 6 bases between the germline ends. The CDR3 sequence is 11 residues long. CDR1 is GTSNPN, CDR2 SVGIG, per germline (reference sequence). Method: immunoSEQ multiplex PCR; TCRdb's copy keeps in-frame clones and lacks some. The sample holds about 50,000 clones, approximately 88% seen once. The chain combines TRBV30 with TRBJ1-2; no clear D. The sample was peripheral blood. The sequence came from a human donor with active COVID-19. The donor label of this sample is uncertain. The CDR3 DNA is TGTGCCTGGAGGGCGGCCTATGGCTACACCTTC. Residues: CAWRAAYGYTF.